This TCR beta chain was found in a study of T-cell reconstitution after alpha-beta-depleted transplantation in children. Study-level points and caveats: Newly made T cells mostly supplied T-cell counts and diversity one year after transplant. Surviving recipient T cells and intrathymic progenitors accounted for some patients' high TCRbeta diversity at day 60. Reportedly, alpha-beta T cells present about two months post-transplant originated from several hundred expanded clones of graft origin.

The CDR3 has 17 amino acids. Trimming removed 5 bases from V and 4 bases from J; junction bases left unmatched: 14. The germline CDR1 and CDR2 sequences are SEHNR and FQNEAQ (reference sequence). This clonotype has only a few counts. Antigen specificity is unknown. The authors prepared the TCRbeta library with unique molecular identifiers. One entry per CDR3 protein results from TCRdb running MiXCR on the PCR reads. This sample yields fewer than 700,000 distinct CDR3 sequences, of which 13% are seen a single time; 2% to 2.5% belongs to the top ten. J is TRBJ2-1 and V is TRBV7-9; 7 nucleotides align to TRBD2. Sequenced here: PBMCs, mostly from graft donor cells, sampled 360 days after TCRalphabeta/CD19-depleted stem cell transplant. The receptor comes from a male patient aged 10-17 years who had a stem cell transplant for acute myeloid leukemia, so the T cells may come from the graft donor. The CDR3 bases are TGTGCCAGCAGCCCCTCGGGAAGGACTAGGGCATACAATGAGCAGTTCTTC. Translating gives CASSPSGRTRAYNEQFF.